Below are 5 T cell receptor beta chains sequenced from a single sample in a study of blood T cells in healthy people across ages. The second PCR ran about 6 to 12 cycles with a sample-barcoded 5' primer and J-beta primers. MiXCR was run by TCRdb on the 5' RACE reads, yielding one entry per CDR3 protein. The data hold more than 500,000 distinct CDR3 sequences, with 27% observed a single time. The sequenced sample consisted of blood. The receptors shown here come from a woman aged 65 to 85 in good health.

The chain's CDR3 is CASSQGTGGTNEKLFF. CDR3 bases: TGCGCCAGCAGCCAGGGGACAGGGGGCACTAATGAAAAACTGTTTTTT. The genes are TRBV4-3 and TRBJ1-4; 12 nucleotides match TRBD1. V shed 3 bases and J 2 bases; nucleotides not matched to a gene: 1. The CDR3 has 16 amino acids. Germline-derived CDR1 and CDR2 are LGHNA and YSLEER.

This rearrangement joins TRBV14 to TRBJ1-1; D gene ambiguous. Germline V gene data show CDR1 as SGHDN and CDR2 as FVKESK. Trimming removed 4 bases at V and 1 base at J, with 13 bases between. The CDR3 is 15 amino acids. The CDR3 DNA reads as TGTGCCAGCAGCCCCCCGGCGTTAACGAACACTGAAGCTTTCTTT. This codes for CASSPPALTNTEAFF.

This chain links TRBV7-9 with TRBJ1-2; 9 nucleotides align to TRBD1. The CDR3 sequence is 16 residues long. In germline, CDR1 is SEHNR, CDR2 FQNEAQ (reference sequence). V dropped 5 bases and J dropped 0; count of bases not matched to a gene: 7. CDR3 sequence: CASSPGQGLANYGYTF. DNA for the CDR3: TGTGCCAGCAGCCCGGGACAGGGCCTAGCTAACTATGGCTACACCTTC.

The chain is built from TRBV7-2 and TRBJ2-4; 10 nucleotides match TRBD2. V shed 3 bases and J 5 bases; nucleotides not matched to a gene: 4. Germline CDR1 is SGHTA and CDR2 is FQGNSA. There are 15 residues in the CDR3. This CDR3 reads CASSFTSGVENIQYF. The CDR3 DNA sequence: TGTGCCAGCAGCTTTACTAGCGGGGTGGAAAACATTCAGTACTTC.

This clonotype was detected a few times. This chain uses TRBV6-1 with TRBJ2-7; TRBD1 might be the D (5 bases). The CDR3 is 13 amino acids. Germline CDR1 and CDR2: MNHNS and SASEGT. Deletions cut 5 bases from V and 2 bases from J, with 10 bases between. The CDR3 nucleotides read TGTGCCAGCAGTCGCCTCAGGGCCTACGAGCAGTACTTC. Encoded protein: CASSRLRAYEQYF.